This entry lists 8 T cell receptor beta chains sequenced from one sample in a study of T cell responses to AZD1222 COVID-19 vaccine. Sequencing was performed with immunoSEQ multiplex PCR; in TCRdb, only in-frame clones are kept and a portion is missing. The sample shows roughly 130,000 clones, roughly 90% of them seen only once. The material sequenced was peripheral blood, taken 28 days after the second AZD1222 dose. The receptor source for this set is an adult who received the AZD1222 COVID-19 vaccine.

This clone came up once. CDR3 protein: CSALESYGYTF. The CDR3 bases are TGCAGTGCTCTCGAGAGCTATGGCTACACCTTC. V gene TRBV20-1 combines with J gene TRBJ1-2; no clear D. The CDR3 extends over 11 amino acids. CDR1 DFQATT and CDR2 SNEGSKA come from the germline V gene (reference sequence). The V end lost 5 bases, the J end lost 4 bases, and 8 bases lay between the germline ends.

The chain is built from TRBV3-1 (or the pseudogene TRBV3-2) and TRBJ2-5, with TRBD1 matching over 7 bases. Trimming cost V 6 bases and J 4 bases; bases outside gene matches: 8. Germline assignment: CDR1 LGHDT and CDR2 YNNKEL (reference sequence). This CDR3 has 14 residues. CDR3 DNA sequence: TGTGCCAGCAGGGACAGGCAGATGGGAGAGACCCAGTACTTC. It is translated as CASRDRQMGETQYF.

The V and J genes are TRBV21-1 and TRBJ2-2; the D call of TRBD2 is as the table states it, not checked on the DNA. TRBV21-1 is shown as a pseudogene. The CDR3 contains 12 residues. Written as DNA, the CDR3 is TGTGCCAGCAGCAGTCTGAGCGGGGAGCTGTTTTTT. Translating it yields CASSSLSGELFF.

This clone was recorded once. This chain links TRBV30 with TRBJ2-2; D not certain. This CDR3 region has 11 residues. Trimming removed 3 bases from V and 6 bases from J, with 5 bases in between. Germline-derived CDR1 and CDR2 are GTSNPN and SVGIG (reference sequence). CDR3 nucleotides: TGTGCCTGGAGCCAGCCCGGGGAGCTGTTTTTT. Its protein product is CAWSQPGELFF. The full variable domain, in which reference TRBV30 and TRBJ2-2 provide the parts outside the CDR3, is SQTIHQWPATLVQPVGSPLSLECTVEGTSNPNLYWYRQAAGRGLQLLFYSVGIGQISSEVPQNLSASRPQDRQFILSSKKLLLSDSGFYLCAWSQPGELFFGEGSRLTVL.

The V and J genes are TRBV6-2 or TRBV6-3 and TRBJ2-1, with 11 bases fitting TRBD2. Germline CDR1 MNHEY, CDR2 SVGEGT. J gave up 3 bases and V 0 bases, and 4 bases lay outside the gene matches. The CDR3 extends over 17 amino acids. The CDR3: CASSYSSGRAVYNEQFF. In nucleotides, the CDR3 is TGTGCCAGCAGTTACTCTAGCGGGAGGGCAGTCTACAATGAGCAGTTCTTC.

The rearrangement joins TRBV7-7 to TRBJ2-2; TRBD1 is a possible D gene (5 bases). CDR3 length equals 15 residues. Trimming left V 3 bases short and J 3 bases short, with 11 bases between. The germline CDR1 and CDR2 sequences are SSHAT and FNYEAQ (reference sequence). Here the CDR3 reads CASSFSQGDTGELFF. The DNA for the CDR3 is TGTGCCAGCAGCTTTAGTCAGGGCGACACCGGGGAGCTGTTTTTT.

The V and J genes are TRBV19 and TRBJ2-7; the D gene could be TRBD1 or TRBD2 (5 bases each). Deletions cut 8 bases from V and 4 bases from J, with 15 bases between. Germline CDR1 LNHDA, CDR2 SQIVND (reference sequence). The CDR3 length is 13 residues. CDR3 residues: CASSPRDGYEQYF. The CDR3 DNA follows: TGTGCCAGTTCGCCCCGGGACGGATACGAGCAGTACTTC.

The chain carries TRBV3-1 (or the pseudogene TRBV3-2) and TRBJ1-1; 9 bases match TRBD1. From germline, CDR1 is LGHDT and CDR2 YNNKEL (reference sequence). The CDR3 sequence is 17 residues long. Unmatched junction bases numbered 6, after V lost 1 base and J lost 0 bases. The CDR3 sequence is CASSQAGQGQMNTEAFF. The CDR3 DNA follows: TGTGCCAGCAGCCAAGCGGGACAGGGCCAGATGAACACTGAAGCTTTCTTT.